These 21 T cell receptor beta chains were sequenced from one sample in a study of T cells in narcolepsy. Generated by immunoSEQ multiplex PCR, the TCRdb table keeps only in-frame clones and is missing some. The sample shows tens of thousands of clones, 60% to 85% of them seen only once. The specimen was memory (CD45RA-) CD4+ T cells from blood. These TCRs come from a human donor in good health.

This sequence joins TRBV5-1 and TRBJ2-5; 7 bases map to TRBD2. The CDR3 totals 15 residues. Germline CDR1 and CDR2: SGHRS and YFSETQ. The ends lost 4 bases at V and 1 base at J; junction bases unmatched: 7. CDR3 sequence reads: CASSGRGGGQETQYF. CDR3 sequence (DNA): TGCGCCAGCAGCGGACGGGGCGGGGGCCAAGAGACCCAGTACTTC.

This chain links TRBV10-3 with TRBJ2-7; possibly TRBD2 for D (5 bases). Germline V gene sequence: CDR1 ENHRY, CDR2 SYGVKD. The CDR3 has 13 amino acids. The V end was cut by 10 bases, the J end by 3 bases, with 16 bases between. The CDR3 DNA reads as TGTGCCAGCCGCCACCGACTAAACTACGAGCAGTACTTC. It yields the protein CASRHRLNYEQYF.

The V and J genes are TRBV7-9 and TRBJ2-7; D gene uncertain. This CDR3 contains 12 residues. Germline V gives CDR1 SEHNR, CDR2 FQNEAQ (reference sequence). V shed 1 base and J shed 5 bases, with 6 bases lying between them. CDR3 sequence (DNA): TGTGCCAGCAGCTTAGAAGGGAACGAGCAGTACTTC. This codes for CASSLEGNEQYF.

This clone was recorded a few times. The rearrangement uses TRBV2 and TRBJ1-1; 8 bases map to TRBD1. This CDR3 spans 13 amino acids. Germline V gives CDR1 SNHLY, CDR2 FYNNEI. V trimming: 8 bases; J trimming: 4 bases; junction bases outside the gene matches: 6. CDR3 nucleotide sequence: TGTGCCAGCGGACAGGGAGAGGGCACTGAAGCTTTCTTT. This encodes CASGQGEGTEAFF.

The gene calls are TRBV21-1 and TRBJ2-6. TRBV21-1 is assigned pseudogene status. This CDR3 spans 16 amino acids. CDR3 sequence: CASSRDPDWGANVLTF. For the CDR3, the DNA is TGTGCCAGCAGCAGAGACCCCGATTGGGGGGCCAACGTCCTGACTTTC.

This clone was recorded once. The genes are TRBV18 and TRBJ2-1, with TRBD2 matching over 15 bases. Germline V CDR1 and CDR2: KGHSH, LQKENI. The J segment lost 2 bases and the V segment lost 0 bases, leaving 2 bases of the junction unmatched. This CDR3 spans 18 amino acids. CDR3: CASSPPGLAGGAYNEQFF. As DNA, the CDR3 is TGTGCCAGCTCACCACCGGGACTAGCGGGAGGAGCCTACAATGAGCAGTTCTTC.

V gene TRBV5-1 combines with J gene TRBJ1-5; the match to TRBD1 covers 8 bases. Trimming at V came to 4 bases and at J to 2 bases, leaving 2 bases not matched to a gene. There are 14 residues in the CDR3. Germline loops: CDR1 SGHRS, CDR2 YFSETQ. CDR3 loop: CASSPTGGNQPQHF. CDR3 DNA: TGCGCCAGCAGCCCGACAGGGGGCAATCAGCCCCAGCATTTT. Variable domain in full (rest from reference TRBV5-1 and TRBJ1-5): KAGVTQTPRYLIKTRGQQVTLSCSPISGHRSVSWYQQTPGQGLQFLFEYFSETQRNKGNFPGRFSGRQFSNSRSEMNVSTLELGDSALYLCASSPTGGNQPQHFGDGTRLSIL.

The rearrangement joins TRBV7-2 to TRBJ2-7, with D tentatively TRBD1 or TRBD2 (5 bases each). Germline CDR1 SGHTA, CDR2 FQGNSA. The CDR3 length is 14 residues. V was clipped by 1 base and J by 5 bases, with 12 bases between them. The CDR3, as DNA: TGTGCCAGCAGCTTAGGGGACCCCTTGGACGAGCAGTACTTC. The encoded protein is CASSLGDPLDEQYF.

The chain combines TRBV19 with TRBJ2-3; 10 nucleotides line up with TRBD2. Trimming removed 4 bases from V and 5 bases from J; junction bases left unmatched: 12. Germline-derived CDR1 and CDR2 are LNHDA and SQIVND (reference sequence). This CDR3 contains 17 residues. In nucleotides, the CDR3 is TGTGCCAGTAGTAGCCCGGGGCTAGCGGGGGTAGGAGATACGCAGTATTTT. Protein product: CASSSPGLAGVGDTQYF.

This chain uses TRBV7-6 with TRBJ2-5; D is unclear. The CDR3 extends over 11 amino acids. The germline gives CDR1 SGHVS, CDR2 FNYEAQ. The V end was cut by 1 base, the J end by 7 bases, with 4 bases between. CDR3 DNA sequence: TGTGCCAGCAGCTTAGAGGGGACCCAGTACTTC. Translated, it gives CASSLEGTQYF. Filled out from reference TRBV7-6 and TRBJ2-5, the complete variable domain reads GAGVSQSPRYKVTKRGQDVALRCDPISGHVSLYWYRQALGQGPEFLTYFNYEAQQDKSGLPNDRFSAERPEGSISTLTIQRTEQRDSAMYRCASSLEGTQYFGPGTRLLVL.

By share, this clone counts as large. The chain recombines TRBV7-2 with TRBJ2-6; TRBD1 agrees at 8 bases. Looked up from germline, CDR1 is SGHTA and CDR2 is FQGNSA. V shed 5 bases and J 1 base; nucleotides not matched to a gene: 4. The CDR3 runs 16 residues. Written as DNA, the CDR3 is TGTGCCAGCAGCAGACAGGGGTCGTCTGGGGCCAACGTCCTGACTTTC. Its translation is CASSRQGSSGANVLTF.

This clone was seen once. The rearrangement joins TRBV5-5 to TRBJ1-6; D possibly corresponds to TRBD1 (5 bases). CDR3 length equals 16 residues. Germline V gene lookup returns CDR1 SGHKS and CDR2 YYEKEE (reference sequence). Trimming left V 5 bases short and J 10 bases short, with 22 bases between. CDR3 loop: CASSSQRGTGESPLHF. The CDR3 DNA follows: TGTGCCAGCAGTTCCCAACGGGGCACAGGAGAATCACCCCTCCACTTT.

This clone was picked up a small number of times. The rearrangement uses TRBV19 and TRBJ2-5, with no clear D. Germline lookup yields CDR1 LNHDA and CDR2 SQIVND (reference sequence). The ends were cut back, 4 bases at V and 2 bases at J, with 8 bases in the middle. The CDR3 sequence is 13 residues long. The CDR3 sequence: CASSSNRQETQYF. The CDR3 DNA reads TGTGCCAGTAGTAGCAACCGACAAGAGACCCAGTACTTC.

The rearrangement links TRBV2 to TRBJ2-5; 8 positions match TRBD2. Germline lookup yields CDR1 SNHLY and CDR2 FYNNEI. The CDR3 runs 16 residues. V was pared by 2 bases and J by 2 bases, with 7 bases of the junction left unmatched. CDR3 loop: CASSEPWASGQETQYF. Written as DNA, the CDR3 is TGTGCCAGCAGTGAACCGTGGGCTAGCGGGCAAGAGACCCAGTACTTC.

This clone was recorded only once. The genes are TRBV18 and TRBJ2-7; the D gene is possibly TRBD1 (6 bases). Germline V gene lookup returns CDR1 KGHSH and CDR2 LQKENI. V lost 4 bases, J lost 2 bases, and 9 bases lay in between. The CDR3 sequence is 13 residues long. In nucleotides, the CDR3 is TGTGCCAGCTCACGGGACACCGCCTACGAGCAGTACTTC. Encoded protein: CASSRDTAYEQYF.

The gene calls are TRBV9 and TRBJ2-3, with D perhaps being TRBD1 or TRBD2 (5 bases each). The CDR3 has 14 amino acids. Germline V gene lookup returns CDR1 SGDLS and CDR2 YYNGEE. Trimming stripped 4 bases from V and 4 bases from J, with 13 bases between. The CDR3 DNA reads as TGTGCCAGCAGCCCCCGGGACCGGGCAGATACGCAGTATTTT. This codes for CASSPRDRADTQYF.

The chain is built from TRBV11-2 and TRBJ2-5; 9 bases line up with TRBD2. The CDR3 is 15 amino acids. J was trimmed by 4 bases and V by 0 bases; bases with no gene match: 3. Germline values: CDR1 SGHAT, CDR2 FQNNGV. The CDR3 DNA is TGTGCCAGCAGCTTAGATAGCGGGGGCGGAGAGACCCAGTACTTC. Translation gives CASSLDSGGGETQYF. Drawing the rest from reference TRBV11-2 and TRBJ2-5, the complete variable domain is EAGVAQSPRYKIIEKRQSVAFWCNPISGHATLYWYQQILGQGPKLLIQFQNNGVVDDSQLPKDRFSAERLKGVDSTLKIQPAKLEDSAVYLCASSLDSGGGETQYFGPGTRLLVL.

The J gene is TRBJ2-6, the V gene TRBV7-2, with 15 bases matching TRBD2. J gave up 0 bases and V 2 bases, and 2 bases lay outside the gene matches. The CDR3 extends over 19 amino acids. Germline values: CDR1 SGHTA, CDR2 FQGNSA. Here the CDR3 reads CASSLRTSGGASGANVLTF. CDR3 sequence (DNA): TGTGCCAGCAGCTTAAGGACTAGCGGGGGGGCCTCTGGGGCCAACGTCCTGACTTTC.

The chain combines TRBV18 with TRBJ1-4; D call uncertain. Germline V CDR1 and CDR2: KGHSH, LQKENI. The CDR3 sequence is 17 residues long. V was pared by 6 bases and J by 1 base, with 18 bases between. The DNA for the CDR3 is TGTGCCAGCTCGCCTAACTTCTTCTCGGAAACTAATGAAAAACTGTTTTTT. Translated, it gives CASSPNFFSETNEKLFF.

The chain combines TRBV6-5 with TRBJ2-2; D is ambiguous. Trimming shortened V by 4 bases and J by 5 bases, and 5 bases separated the two germline ends. This CDR3 comprises 12 residues. CDR1 is MNHEY and CDR2 is SVGAGI in the germline V gene. The CDR3 DNA reads as TGTGCCAGCAGTTCTGGGACCGGGGAGCTGTTTTTT. Its translation: CASSSGTGELFF.

V gene TRBV9 combines with J gene TRBJ2-1; D is uncertain. The CDR3 covers 16 residues. Trimming removed 0 bases at V and 13 bases at J, with 23 bases between. Per germline, CDR1 SGDLS and CDR2 YYNGEE. CDR3 amino acids: CASSVDPERRALNQFF. CDR3 nucleotide sequence: TGTGCCAGCAGCGTAGACCCCGAGCGCCGCGCGCTCAATCAGTTCTTC.